In this sample, the clone carrying this T cell receptor beta chain turned up many times. The length of the CDR3 is 16 residues. Germline loops: CDR1 ENHRY, CDR2 SYGVKD. V lost 1 base to trimming and J lost 6 bases; unmatched junction nucleotides: 4. The authors produced cDNA by 5'RACE using 10-nucleotide random UMIs. From the 5' RACE reads, TCRdb called clonotypes with MiXCR, one entry per CDR3 protein. The sample carries fewer than 40,000 distinct CDR3 sequences, less than 15% recorded once. The data were taken from a study of neurological immune-mediated disorders. Time point reported: longitudinal time-point 2.

Sample: PBMCs. The chain is built from TRBV10-3 and TRBJ2-7; 15 positions match TRBD2. The origin of this receptor is a woman between 35 and 50 years old in good health. In nucleotides, the CDR3 is TGTGCCATCAGTGAGTGGGGACTAGCGGGAGGACTCGAGCAGTACTTC. Translation gives CAISEWGLAGGLEQYF.